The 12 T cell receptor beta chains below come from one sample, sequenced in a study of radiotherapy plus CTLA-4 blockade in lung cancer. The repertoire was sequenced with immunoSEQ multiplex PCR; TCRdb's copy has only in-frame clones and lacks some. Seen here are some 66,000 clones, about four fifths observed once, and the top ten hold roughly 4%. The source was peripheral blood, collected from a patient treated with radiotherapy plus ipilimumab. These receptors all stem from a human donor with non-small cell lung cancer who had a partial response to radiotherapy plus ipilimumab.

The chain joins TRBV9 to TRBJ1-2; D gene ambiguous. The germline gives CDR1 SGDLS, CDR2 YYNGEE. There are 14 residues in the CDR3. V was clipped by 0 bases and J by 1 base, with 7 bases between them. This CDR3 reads CASSVGTGNYGYTF. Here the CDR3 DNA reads TGTGCCAGCAGCGTAGGTACGGGTAACTATGGCTACACCTTC. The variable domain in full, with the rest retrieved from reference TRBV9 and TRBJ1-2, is DSGVTQTPKHLITATGQRVTLRCSPRSGDLSVYWYQQSLDQGLQFLIQYYNGEERAKGNILERFSAQQFPDLHSELNLSSLELGDSALYFCASSVGTGNYGYTFGSGTRLTVV.

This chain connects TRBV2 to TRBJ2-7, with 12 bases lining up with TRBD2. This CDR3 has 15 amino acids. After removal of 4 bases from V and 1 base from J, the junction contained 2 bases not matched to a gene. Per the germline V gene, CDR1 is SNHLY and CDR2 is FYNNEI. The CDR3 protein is CASSGLAGVSYEQYF. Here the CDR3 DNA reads TGTGCCAGCAGTGGACTAGCGGGAGTATCCTACGAGCAGTACTTC.

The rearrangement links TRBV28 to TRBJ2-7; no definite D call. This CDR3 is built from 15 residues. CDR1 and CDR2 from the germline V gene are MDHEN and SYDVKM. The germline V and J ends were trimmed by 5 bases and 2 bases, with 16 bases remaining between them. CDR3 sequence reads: CASSPPGSGPYEQYF. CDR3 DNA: TGTGCCAGCAGTCCTCCTGGGTCAGGCCCCTACGAGCAGTACTTC. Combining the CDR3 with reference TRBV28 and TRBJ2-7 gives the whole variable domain DVKVTQSSRYLVKRTGEKVFLECVQDMDHENMFWYRQDPGLGLRLIYFSYDVKMKEKGDIPEGYSVSREKKERFSLILESASTNQTSMYLCASSPPGSGPYEQYFGPGTRLTVT.

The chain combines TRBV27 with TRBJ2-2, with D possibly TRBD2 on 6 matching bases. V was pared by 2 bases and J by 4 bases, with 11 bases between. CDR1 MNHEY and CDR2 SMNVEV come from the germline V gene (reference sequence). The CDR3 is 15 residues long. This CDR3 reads CASSLNAGLTGELFF. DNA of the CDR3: TGTGCCAGCAGTTTAAATGCGGGGCTCACCGGGGAGCTGTTTTTT.

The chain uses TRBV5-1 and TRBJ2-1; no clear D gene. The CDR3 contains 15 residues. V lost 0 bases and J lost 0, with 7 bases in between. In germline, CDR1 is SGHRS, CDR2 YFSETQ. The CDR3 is CASSLEIRSYNEQFF. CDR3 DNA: TGCGCCAGCAGCTTGGAAATTCGCTCCTACAATGAGCAGTTCTTC.

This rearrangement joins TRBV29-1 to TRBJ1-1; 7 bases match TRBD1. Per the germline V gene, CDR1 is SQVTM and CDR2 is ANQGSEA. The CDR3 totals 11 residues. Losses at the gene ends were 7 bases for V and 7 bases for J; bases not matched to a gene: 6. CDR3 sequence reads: CSANRGSEAFF. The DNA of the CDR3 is TGCAGCGCCAACAGGGGCAGTGAAGCTTTCTTT. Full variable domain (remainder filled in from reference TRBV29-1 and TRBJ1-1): SAVISQKPSRDICQRGTSLTIQCQVDSQVTMMFWYRQQPGQSLTLIATANQGSEATYESGFVIDKFPISRPNLTFSTLTVSNMSPEDSSIYLCSANRGSEAFFGQGTRLTVV.

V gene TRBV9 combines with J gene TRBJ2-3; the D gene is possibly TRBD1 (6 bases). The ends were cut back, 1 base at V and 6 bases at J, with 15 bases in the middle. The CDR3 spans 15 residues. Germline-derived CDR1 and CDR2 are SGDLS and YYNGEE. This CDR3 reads CASSVTRSRGDTQYF. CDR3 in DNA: TGTGCCAGCAGCGTAACCCGATCGAGGGGGGATACGCAGTATTTT.

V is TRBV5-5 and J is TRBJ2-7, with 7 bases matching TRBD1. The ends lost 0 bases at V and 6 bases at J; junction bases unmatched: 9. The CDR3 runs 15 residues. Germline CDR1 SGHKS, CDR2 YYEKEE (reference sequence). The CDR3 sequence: CASSLAQGVAGEQYF. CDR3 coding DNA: TGTGCCAGCAGCTTGGCCCAGGGGGTCGCGGGCGAGCAGTACTTC.

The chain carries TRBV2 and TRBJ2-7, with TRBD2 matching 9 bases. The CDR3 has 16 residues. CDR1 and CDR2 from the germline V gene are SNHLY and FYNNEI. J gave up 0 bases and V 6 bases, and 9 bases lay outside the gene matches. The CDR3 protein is CASSYELAGLSYEQYF. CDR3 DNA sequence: TGTGCCAGCAGCTACGAACTAGCGGGTCTCTCCTACGAGCAGTACTTC. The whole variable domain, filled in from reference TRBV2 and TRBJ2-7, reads EPEVTQTPSHQVTQMGQEVILRCVPISNHLYFYWYRQILGQKVEFLVSFYNNEISEKSEIFDDQFSVERPDGSNFTLKIRSTKLEDSAMYFCASSYELAGLSYEQYFGPGTRLTVT.

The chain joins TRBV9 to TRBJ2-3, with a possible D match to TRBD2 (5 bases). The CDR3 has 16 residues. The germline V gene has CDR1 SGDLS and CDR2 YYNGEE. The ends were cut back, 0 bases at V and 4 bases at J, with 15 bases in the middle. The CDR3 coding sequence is TGTGCCAGCAGCGTAGGATACCCCTCCGGGGCAGATACGCAGTATTTT. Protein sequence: CASSVGYPSGADTQYF.

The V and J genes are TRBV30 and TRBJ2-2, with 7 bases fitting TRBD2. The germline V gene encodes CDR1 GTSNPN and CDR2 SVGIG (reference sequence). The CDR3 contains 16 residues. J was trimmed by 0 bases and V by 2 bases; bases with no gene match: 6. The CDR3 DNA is TGTGCCTGGAGTCTCGGGGGGAATGCGAACACCGGGGAGCTGTTTTTT. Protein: CAWSLGGNANTGELFF.

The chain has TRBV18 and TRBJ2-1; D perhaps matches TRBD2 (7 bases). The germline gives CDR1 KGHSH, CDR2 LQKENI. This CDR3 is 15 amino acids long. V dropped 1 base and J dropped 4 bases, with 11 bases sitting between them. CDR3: CASSPQGGPYNEQFF. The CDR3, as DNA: TGTGCCAGCTCACCACAGGGGGGGCCGTACAATGAGCAGTTCTTC.